The subject of this entry is one T cell receptor beta chain. As yet, its antigen is unknown. The sample originates from a study of cytomegalovirus exposure and HLA in healthy donors. Findings and limits, study-wide: The study assumed roughly uniform donor sequencing depth for presence/absence analyses.

The CDR3 length is 14 residues. Germline V CDR1 and CDR2: SQVTM, ANQGSEA. V was trimmed by 6 bases and J by 1 base, leaving 16 bases between them. The PCR was carried out with 60 Vbeta primers and 13 Jbeta primers. Study processing details: Later work found 80 million to 85 million unique TCR beta chains, with 9 million to 13 million shared. The table came from immunoSEQ multiplex PCR; TCRdb's copy has only in-frame clones and leaves some out. V and J calls and clone size are given by that table; D and trimming were obtained from the DNA. This sample has some 190,000 clones, with approximately 81% found just once.

Sequencing was done on a sample of PBMCs. The receptor's source is a male donor in good health and CMV-seronegative. The chain links TRBV29-1 to TRBJ2-7; D perhaps matches TRBD1 (6 bases). CDR3 residues: CSVLLQDRSYEQYF. In DNA, the CDR3 is TGCAGCGTCCTTCTGCAGGACAGATCCTACGAGCAGTACTTC.